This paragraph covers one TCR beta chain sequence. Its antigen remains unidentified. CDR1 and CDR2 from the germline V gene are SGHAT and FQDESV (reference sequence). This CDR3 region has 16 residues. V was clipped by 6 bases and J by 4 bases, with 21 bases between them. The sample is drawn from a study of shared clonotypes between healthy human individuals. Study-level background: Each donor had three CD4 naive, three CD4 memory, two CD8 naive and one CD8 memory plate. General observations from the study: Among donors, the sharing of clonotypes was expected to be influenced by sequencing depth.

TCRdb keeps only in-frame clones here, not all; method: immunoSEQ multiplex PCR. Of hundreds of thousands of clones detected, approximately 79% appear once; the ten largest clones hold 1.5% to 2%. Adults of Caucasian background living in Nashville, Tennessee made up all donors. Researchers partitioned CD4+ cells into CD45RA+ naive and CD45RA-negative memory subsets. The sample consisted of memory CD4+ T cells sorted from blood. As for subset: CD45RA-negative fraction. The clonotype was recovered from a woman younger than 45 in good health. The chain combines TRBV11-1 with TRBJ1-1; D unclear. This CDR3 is CASRSPISSRSTEAFF. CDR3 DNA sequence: TGTGCCAGCAGATCACCCATATCAAGTAGGTCCACTGAAGCTTTCTTT.